These T cell receptor beta chains were read from a single sample in a study of OX40 agonist ivuxolimab in advanced cancers. Generated by immunoSEQ multiplex PCR, the TCRdb table keeps only in-frame clones and is missing some. There are 52,000 or so clones in the sample; approximately 91% occur only once, and around 10% lies in the top ten. Sequencing was performed on CD4+ or CD8+ T cells sorted from blood, taken in a trial of the OX40 agonist ivuxolimab. These receptors were collected from an adult with an advanced solid tumor such as melanoma, head and neck, liver or kidney cancer. Both conserved end residues are part of each CDR3. A D gene is named only where the DNA matches it firmly. Clone size is shown for a subset of rows, as once, few, many or a class of expanded clone.

TRBV15,NA,TRBD2,TRBJ2-1,TGTGCCACCAGCAGAAGCGGGGTCTTATACAATGAGCAGTTCTTC,CATSRSGVLYNEQFF
TRBV4-2,once,NA,TRBJ1-5,TGTGCCAGCAGCCAAGAAACTGGTAGCAATCAGCCCCAGCATTTT,CASSQETGSNQPQHF
TRBV6-1,NA,NA,TRBJ1-2,TGTGCCAGCAGTGAATTAGGGGATCTTGGCTACACCTTC,CASSELGDLGYTF
TRBV6-6,NA,TRBD2,TRBJ2-1,TGTGCCAGCAGGGAAGTAGCGGGAGGGACGAATGAGCAGTTCTTC,CASREVAGGTNEQFF
TRBV7-9,NA,NA,TRBJ1-4,TGTGCCAGCAGCGTCGCGGCAGGGGAAAAACTGTTTTTT,CASSVAAGEKLFF
TRBV6-5,NA,NA,TRBJ2-5,TGTGCCAGCAGTTATTTCGACGGAATCCAAGAGACCCAGTACTTC,CASSYFDGIQETQYF
TRBV6-5,NA,NA,TRBJ2-7,TGTGCCAGCAGTGGGACCGGGGACCACGAGCAGTACTTC,CASSGTGDHEQYF
TRBV4-3,NA,NA,TRBJ2-7,TGCGCCAGCAGCCAAGATCTTAAGCTACGGGTCTACGAGCAGTACTTC,CASSQDLKLRVYEQYF
TRBV6-5,NA,TRBD1,TRBJ1-5,TGTGCCAGCAGTTACTGGGGACAGGGATTTCAGCCCCAGCATTTT,CASSYWGQGFQPQHF
TRBV11-3,NA,NA,TRBJ2-1,TGTGCCAGCAGCTCGGGGTATGAGCAGTTCTTC,CASSSGYEQFF
TRBV18,NA,NA,TRBJ2-5,TGTGCCAGCTCACCACTTCTCAGGGAAGGAGAGACCCAGTACTTC,CASSPLLREGETQYF
TRBV9,NA,NA,TRBJ1-5,TGTGCCAGCTCCCCCGGGGGGGGCGGAAATCAGCCCCAGCATTTT,CASSPGGGGNQPQHF
TRBV5-4,NA,NA,TRBJ1-1,TGTGCCAGCAGCTTGAAGGGCATGAACACTGAAGCTTTCTTT,CASSLKGMNTEAFF
TRBV11-2,NA,NA,TRBJ2-7,TGTGCCAGCAGCTTCGGCAGTACCTACGAGCAGTACTTC,CASSFGSTYEQYF
TRBV6-4,NA,NA,TRBJ2-1,TGTGCCAGCAGTGAGTCCCTCGGGTGGCGGGACGAGCAGTTCTTC,CASSESLGWRDEQFF
TRBV19,NA,NA,TRBJ2-7,TGTGCCAGTAGTAGCCGGGACACGGGCTACGAGCAGTACTTC,CASSSRDTGYEQYF
TRBV27,NA,NA,TRBJ1-2,TGTGCCAGCAGGAGCGATTCCCCCTATGGCTACACCTTC,CASRSDSPYGYTF
TRBV7-9,NA,NA,TRBJ1-1,TGTGCCAGCAGCCCAGGGCGGAAAGGGGCTTTCTTT,CASSPGRKGAFF
TRBV5-5,NA,NA,TRBJ1-2,TGTGCCAGCAGCTTGATGTCTGGGGTCGGGGGCTACACCTTC,CASSLMSGVGGYTF
TRBV6-1,NA,NA,TRBJ2-2,TGTGCCAGCAGTGAAGAGACCCCGTTTGGGTCCGGGGAGCTGTTTTTT,CASSEETPFGSGELFF
TRBV15,NA,TRBD2,TRBJ2-2,TGTGCCACCAGCAGAGACGCCTTTAGCGGGATAAGGGCCGGGGAGCTGTTTTTT,CATSRDAFSGIRAGELFF
TRBV7-9,NA,TRBD2,TRBJ2-1,TGTGCCAGCAGGGGACTAGCGGGAGGGCCGGGGAATGAGCAGTTCTTC,CASRGLAGGPGNEQFF
TRBV6-5,NA,TRBD1,TRBJ2-7,TGTGCCAGCACTGGACAGGGTTTAGGGTACGAGCAGTACTTC,CASTGQGLGYEQYF
TRBV5-6,NA,TRBD2,TRBJ2-5,TGTGCCAGCAGCAACGGACTAGCCCAGTACTTC,CASSNGLAQYF
TRBV27,NA,NA,TRBJ2-3,TGTGCCAGCAGTTTTAGCGGAGATACGCAGTATTTT,CASSFSGDTQYF
TRBV6-5,once,NA,TRBJ2-7,TGTGCCAGCAGTTACAGGGGTGCCTACGAGCAGTACTTC,CASSYRGAYEQYF
TRBV5-6,NA,NA,TRBJ2-1,TGTGCCAGCAGCTTGGGAGTCCCAGAGCAGTTCTTC,CASSLGVPEQFF
TRBV6-1,NA,NA,TRBJ2-1,TGTGCCAGCAGGGGGAGCTCCTACAATGAGCAGTTCTTC,CASRGSSYNEQFF